This TCR beta chain originates from a study of CD8+ T cells in alopecia areata. Study findings and constraints: In scalp samples, resident alphabeta T cells of normal skin are also sequenced.

Sorted out of PBMCs were CD4+ T cells and CD8+ T cells. A word on this clone: Its antigen is not identified.

Reverse transcription of extracted RNA yielded cDNA, which provided the sequencing template. Here immunoSEQ multiplex PCR was the method, and the copy in TCRdb shows in-frame clones only, minus some. The table shows about 110,000 clones, with approximately 63% occurring only once. Source material: CD8+ T cells sorted from blood. The sequence came from a human donor in good health.

The CDR3 region has the DNA TGTGCCAGCAGCAACCTACGAGGGTCTGACGAGCAGTACTTC. Amino acids: CASSNLRGSDEQYF. The genes are TRBV5-6 and TRBJ2-7, with D tentatively TRBD2 (5 bases). CDR3 size: 14 residues. The ends were cut back, 4 bases at V and 5 bases at J, with 16 bases in the middle. The germline gives CDR1 SGHDT, CDR2 YYEEEE.